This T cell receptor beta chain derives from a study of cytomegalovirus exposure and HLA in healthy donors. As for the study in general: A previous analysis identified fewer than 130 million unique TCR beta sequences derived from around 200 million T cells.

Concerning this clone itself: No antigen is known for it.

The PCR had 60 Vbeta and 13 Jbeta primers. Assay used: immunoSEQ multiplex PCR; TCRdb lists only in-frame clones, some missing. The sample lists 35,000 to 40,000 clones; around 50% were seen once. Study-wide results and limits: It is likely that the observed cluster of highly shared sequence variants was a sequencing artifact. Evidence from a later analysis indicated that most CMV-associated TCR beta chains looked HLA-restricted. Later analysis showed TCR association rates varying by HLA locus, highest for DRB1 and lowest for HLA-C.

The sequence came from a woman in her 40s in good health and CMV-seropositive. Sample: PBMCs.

The CDR3 here is CASSYSGGETQYF. CDR3 nucleotides: TGTGCCAGCAGCTATAGCGGGGGGGAGACCCAGTACTTC. The genes are TRBV7-2 and TRBJ2-5; 10 bases align to TRBD2. The germline V gene encodes CDR1 SGHTA and CDR2 FQGNSA. Trimming took 4 bases from V and 5 from J; bases not matched to a gene: 1. This CDR3 has 13 amino acids.